These T cell receptor beta chains were read from a single sample in a study of shared clonotypes between healthy human individuals. Profiling relied on immunoSEQ multiplex PCR, and the TCRdb table lists in-frame clones only, not all of them. The data hold some 1,100,000 clones, with approximately 78% observed a single time. The sample comprised memory CD4+ T cells from PBMCs. Every receptor here comes from a man younger than 35 in good health. Some clones in this sample may be carry-over from other donors' samples. Both conserved end residues are part of each CDR3. The order of the fields is D gene, V gene, CDR3 protein. The D gene is left open where the match is weak.

d_gene: TRBD1
v_gene: TRBV28
CDR3aa: CASAWTGNGYGYTF

d_gene: TRBD1
v_gene: TRBV5-6
CDR3aa: CASSLETGLVNNEQFF

d_gene: .
v_gene: TRBV6-5
CDR3aa: CASSWGWNQPQHF

d_gene: TRBD2
v_gene: TRBV5-1
CDR3aa: CASSPLAGVTYEQYF

d_gene: .
v_gene: TRBV5-6
CDR3aa: CASSHLGTQYF

d_gene: TRBD2
v_gene: TRBV5-4
CDR3aa: CASSLSGGRPNNEQFF

d_gene: TRBD2
v_gene: TRBV6-5
CDR3aa: CASSYSASGTYNEQFF

d_gene: .
v_gene: TRBV18
CDR3aa: CASSPRGAPGTEAFF

d_gene: TRBD2
v_gene: TRBV28
CDR3aa: CASSFMLGSGRAAGDTQYF

d_gene: .
v_gene: TRBV7-2
CDR3aa: CASSLARAAIQYF

d_gene: TRBD2
v_gene: TRBV9
CDR3aa: CASSPTGLAGGNEQFF

d_gene: .
v_gene: TRBV4-3
CDR3aa: CASSQASGWDEKLFF

d_gene: .
v_gene: TRBV28
CDR3aa: CASSLGGSNYGYTF

d_gene: TRBD2
v_gene: TRBV15
CDR3aa: CATSRDTGTSGSAEQYF

d_gene: .
v_gene: TRBV7-2
CDR3aa: CASSAQGPGGYTF

d_gene: TRBD1
v_gene: TRBV14
CDR3aa: CASSQRTGRTNYGYTF

d_gene: .
v_gene: TRBV9
CDR3aa: CASSVLSGQTDTQYF

d_gene: TRBD1
v_gene: TRBV18
CDR3aa: CASSPGQGAGYGYTF

d_gene: TRBD2
v_gene: TRBV4-1
CDR3aa: CASSQMIAGAYNEQFF

d_gene: .
v_gene: TRBV4-1
CDR3aa: CASSPLRGTNTGELFF

d_gene: .
v_gene: TRBV18
CDR3aa: CASSPGIRETQYF

d_gene: .
v_gene: TRBV28
CDR3aa: CASNPMGSYNEQFF

d_gene: .
v_gene: TRBV7-2
CDR3aa: CASSSWGSHTDTQYF

d_gene: .
v_gene: TRBV5-4
CDR3aa: CASSPPSGTEAFF

d_gene: TRBD1
v_gene: TRBV6-1
CDR3aa: CASFFTGGEYGYTF

d_gene: .
v_gene: TRBV30
CDR3aa: CAWSSGMVGNTIYF

d_gene: TRBD2
v_gene: TRBV9
CDR3aa: CASSVDQAGGYEQYF

d_gene: TRBD1
v_gene: TRBV29-1
CDR3aa: CSVLRTGAYEQYF

d_gene: .
v_gene: TRBV14
CDR3aa: CASSRRTRETQYF

d_gene: .
v_gene: TRBV7-9
CDR3aa: CASSGRGYEQYF

d_gene: TRBD1
v_gene: TRBV7-2
CDR3aa: CASSRQTGGLTDTQYF

d_gene: .
v_gene: TRBV4-1
CDR3aa: CASSQSAAGIGNQPQHF

d_gene: TRBD1
v_gene: TRBV9
CDR3aa: CASSTSGTGASSGNTIYF

d_gene: TRBD1
v_gene: TRBV6-6
CDR3aa: CASTLGQGGSYNEQFF

d_gene: .
v_gene: TRBV19
CDR3aa: CASSIIVGGRGTGELFF

d_gene: .
v_gene: TRBV27
CDR3aa: CASSLAPSYNEKLFF

d_gene: .
v_gene: TRBV5-1
CDR3aa: CASSTFGTSNSNYGYTF

d_gene: .
v_gene: TRBV6-6
CDR3aa: CASSGRSGSYNEQFF

d_gene: .
v_gene: TRBV4-2
CDR3aa: CASSQERGRTEAFF

d_gene: TRBD1
v_gene: TRBV30
CDR3aa: CASLGTGSSSNYGYTF

d_gene: .
v_gene: TRBV30
CDR3aa: CAWTRQRGAYYSYGYTF

d_gene: TRBD1
v_gene: TRBV5-1
CDR3aa: CASSSLGGTGGDTIYF

d_gene: TRBD2
v_gene: TRBV4-1
CDR3aa: CASSQDPSGTSYNEQFF

d_gene: .
v_gene: TRBV7-2
CDR3aa: CASSRGLRDEQFF

d_gene: TRBD1
v_gene: TRBV27
CDR3aa: CASGDRVETQYF

d_gene: TRBD2
v_gene: TRBV5-6
CDR3aa: CASSGGLAGPDTQYF

d_gene: TRBD2
v_gene: TRBV28
CDR3aa: CASRLAGNTGELFF

d_gene: TRBD2
v_gene: TRBV10-2
CDR3aa: CASSSRETSGLTDTQYF

d_gene: .
v_gene: TRBV10-1
CDR3aa: CASSERAIYNEQFF

d_gene: .
v_gene: TRBV5-4
CDR3aa: CASSLRATGELFF

d_gene: TRBD1
v_gene: TRBV4-3
CDR3aa: CASSLIGSTGAELFF

d_gene: TRBD1
v_gene: TRBV5-4
CDR3aa: CASSRGTDGGYTF

d_gene: .
v_gene: TRBV12-1
CDR3aa: CASSREAYRGVYEQYF

d_gene: .
v_gene: TRBV5-1
CDR3aa: CASRNQGGTNTEAFF

d_gene: TRBD2
v_gene: TRBV28
CDR3aa: CASSSTSGRGPLYEQYF